This T cell receptor (beta chain) was observed in a study of blood T cell repertoires in COVID-19. Study-wide background: Donors in the United States, Italy and Spain gave samples during acute or convalescent COVID-19. PBMCs, B-cell-depleted T cells, or T cells provided the cDNA or gDNA that made up the material.

Original processing notes: Counts of nucleated cells, estimated from reference gene primer amplification, were obtained. Only in-frame clones appear in the TCRdb table, and some are missing; sequencing was by immunoSEQ multiplex PCR. That table supplies the V and J calls and clone size; D and trimming were determined from the DNA. The sample shows around 140,000 clones, roughly four fifths of them seen only once. The CDR3 runs to 13 residues. The germline V and J ends were trimmed by 2 bases and 3 bases, with 7 bases remaining between them. Germline V CDR1 and CDR2: KGHSH, LQKENI. What was sequenced was peripheral blood. This TCR was sampled from a human donor with acute or convalescent COVID-19. The donor label of this sample is uncertain. The chain couples TRBV18 to TRBJ1-2, with D maybe TRBD1 (5 bases). The CDR3 bases are TGTGCCAGCTCACCAAAAGGGGACTATGGCTACACCTTC. It translates to CASSPKGDYGYTF.